The sequence of this T cell receptor beta chain was determined in a study of T cells in Graves' hyperthyroidism and ophthalmopathy. About the research overall: Initial diagnosis, before any treatment, was when peripheral blood was collected.

In regard to this clonotype: The antigen remains unidentified.

RNA transcripts gave rise to amplified TCR beta CDR3 regions. HTBI primers were used for first-round RT-PCR of the TCR CDR3. TCRdb reprocessed the multiplex PCR reads via MiXCR and lists one record per CDR3 protein. The table includes fewer than 900,000 distinct CDR3 sequences, 15% to 20% detected once. Lactation, pregnancy, other autoimmune disease or uncontrolled infection excluded patients. In making diagnoses, clinical symptoms, serum thyroxine and TRAb, thyroid ultrasound and orbital computed tomography were all used. Broader study findings: Onset of ophthalmopathy came a median approximately 6 months after the model predicted it.

The germline gives CDR1 SGHVS, CDR2 FQNEAQ. The CDR3 sequence is 17 residues long. Deletions cut 5 bases from V and 1 base from J, with 17 bases between. The TCR comes from a young man with Graves' hyperthyroidism. The sample was blood. V and J are TRBV7-8 and TRBJ2-2; possible D gene TRBD2, 5 bases. This CDR3 reads CASSPRQNGLNTGELFF. DNA for the CDR3: TGTGCCAGCAGCCCGCGGCAAAATGGACTGAACACCGGGGAGCTGTTTTTT. Drawing the rest from reference TRBV7-8 and TRBJ2-2, the complete variable domain is GAGVSQSPRYKVAKRGQDVALRCDPISGHVSLFWYQQALGQGPEFLTYFQNEAQLDKSGLPSDRFFAERPEGSVSTLKIQRTQQEDSAVYLCASSPRQNGLNTGELFFGEGSRLTVL.